Reported below is one T cell receptor (beta chain). Categorization into cohorts depended on clinical history that participants reported. Before being deemed recovered, Cohort 3 donors had two negative PCRs, clearance, or symptom resolution. This sample stems from a study of blood T cell repertoires in COVID-19. On the study more broadly: T cells, B-cell-depleted T cells, or PBMCs supplied cDNA or gDNA.

Profiled with immunoSEQ multiplex PCR; TCRdb holds only in-frame clones, not every one. The table records around 380,000 clones, around 87% of them present only once. Trimming pared 5 bases from V and 10 bases from J, leaving 15 bases between. The CDR3 is 13 amino acids. Germline CDR1 WNHNN, CDR2 SYGVQD (reference sequence). This receptor was identified in a man aged 25 to 40 who had recovered from COVID-19. The rearrangement joins TRBV10-1 to TRBJ2-1, with D maybe TRBD2 (7 bases). The specimen was PBMCs or T cells enriched from blood (not recorded which). The CDR3 nucleotides read TGCGCCAGCAGTAATAAAGGGGGGGGCGAGCAGTTCTTC. Its protein product is CASSNKGGGEQFF.